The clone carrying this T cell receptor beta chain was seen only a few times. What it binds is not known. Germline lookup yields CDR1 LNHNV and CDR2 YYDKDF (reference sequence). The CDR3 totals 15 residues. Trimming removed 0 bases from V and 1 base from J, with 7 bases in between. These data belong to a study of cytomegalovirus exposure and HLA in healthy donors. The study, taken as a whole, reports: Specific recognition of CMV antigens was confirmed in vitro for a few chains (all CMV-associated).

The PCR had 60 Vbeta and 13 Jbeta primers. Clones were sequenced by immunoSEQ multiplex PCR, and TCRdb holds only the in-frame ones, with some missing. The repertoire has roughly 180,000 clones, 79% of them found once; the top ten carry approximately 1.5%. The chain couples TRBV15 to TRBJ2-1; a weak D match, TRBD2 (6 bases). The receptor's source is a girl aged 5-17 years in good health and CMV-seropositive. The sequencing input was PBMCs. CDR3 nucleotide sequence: TGTGCCACCAGCAGAGAAGCGGGTTCCTACAATGAGCAGTTCTTC. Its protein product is CATSREAGSYNEQFF.